Sequencing of this T cell receptor beta chain was carried out in a study of regulatory T cells in long-lasting Graves disease. This clonotype appeared many times. Stated time point: newly diagnosed GD, antithyroid drugs for less than 3 months. With RNA extracted from PBMCs as input, the TCR library was made. Trimming took off 3 bases at V and 6 bases at J, with 14 bases between the two ends. Germline-derived CDR1 and CDR2 are SGHTA and FQGNSA. This CDR3 has 14 residues. With iRepertoire HTBI primers and Arm-PCR of CDR3 regions, TCR beta libraries were built. TCRdb passed the multiplex PCR reads through MiXCR, listing each CDR3 protein once. This sample has 360,000 or so distinct CDR3 sequences, with approximately 12% found just once. The data were also submitted as part of a second study, on T cells in Graves' hyperthyroidism and ophthalmopathy.

This clonotype was sampled from a woman between 18 and 29 years old with Graves disease. The sample consisted of peripheral blood mononuclear cells (PBMCs), taken at new diagnosis, from a patient treated with antithyroid drugs. This chain links TRBV7-2 with TRBJ1-1; D is uncertain. The CDR3 protein is CASSLKGFSPEAFF. In nucleotides, the CDR3 is TGTGCCAGCAGCTTGAAGGGATTTTCTCCTGAAGCTTTCTTT.